Listed below are T cell receptor beta chains from one sample, sequenced in a study of blood T cells in healthy people across ages. TCRdb re-analysed the 5' RACE reads in MiXCR, keeping a single row per CDR3 protein. The sample shows around 990,000 distinct CDR3 sequences, around 25% of them seen only once. This sample also appeared in a second study, on T cells of mothers and their children.

The source material was blood. All receptors derive from a girl aged 2-10 years in good health. CDR3s include the opening cysteine and the closing phenylalanine or tryptophan. Each record gives: D gene, clone size, J gene, V gene, CDR3 protein, CDR3 DNA. D genes are given only for firm matches. Size values are once, few and many counts, or a class for expanded clones, and some rows have none.

>-|few|TRBJ2-7|TRBV7-9
CASSLVGMYEQYF
TGTGCCAGCAGCTTAGTGGGGATGTACGAGCAGTACTTC
>-|-|TRBJ1-6|TRBV12-3/TRBV12-4
CASSFRVVPLHF
TGTGCCAGCAGTTTCCGTGTAGTACCCCTCCACTTT
>TRBD2|-|TRBJ2-1|TRBV11-2
CASSPLGLAGNEQFF
TGTGCCAGCAGCCCACTGGGACTAGCGGGCAATGAGCAGTTCTTC
>-|-|TRBJ1-2|TRBV6-5
CASSYSSGLGYGYTF
TGTGCCAGCAGTTACTCTTCGGGTCTGGGCTATGGCTACACCTTC
>-|few|TRBJ2-5|TRBV7-9
CASSSHPTVQETQYF
TGTGCCAGCAGCAGCCACCCGACAGTCCAAGAGACCCAGTACTTC
>-|-|TRBJ2-7|TRBV3-1
CASSLPHSYEQYF
TGTGCCAGCAGCCTCCCGCACTCCTACGAGCAGTACTTC
>-|-|TRBJ2-1|TRBV21-1
CASSVVPTSGRYNEQFF
TGTGCCAGCAGCGTGGTCCCGACTAGCGGGAGGTACAATGAGCAGTTCTTC
>-|-|TRBJ2-3|TRBV24-1
CAIGEGHSTDTQYF
TGTGCCATCGGAGAAGGACACAGCACAGATACGCAGTATTTT
>-|-|TRBJ2-3|TRBV11-2
CASSLEVRRGHTDTQYF
TGTGCCAGCAGCTTAGAAGTGCGGCGGGGACACACAGATACGCAGTATTTT
>-|few|TRBJ2-1|TRBV5-1
CASSRLTSPTYNEQFF
TGCGCCAGCAGCCGTCTCACGAGCCCTACCTACAATGAGCAGTTCTTC
>-|few|TRBJ2-5|TRBV28
CASSLLSEDSQETQYF
TGTGCCAGCAGTTTGCTCTCTGAGGACAGTCAAGAGACCCAGTACTTC
>TRBD1|few|TRBJ2-2|TRBV5-1
CASSLVGTANTGELFF
TGCGCCAGCAGCTTGGTCGGGACAGCGAACACCGGGGAGCTGTTTTTT
>-|few|TRBJ2-1|TRBV29-1
CSAKTNYAEQFF
TGCAGCGCCAAGACCAACTATGCCGAGCAGTTCTTC
>-|-|TRBJ1-1|TRBV29-1
CSVDAGRMNTEAFF
TGCAGCGTTGACGCGGGACGGATGAACACTGAAGCTTTCTTT
>-|-|TRBJ1-1|TRBV4-2
CASSQVGETEAFF
TGTGCCAGCAGCCAAGTCGGGGAAACTGAAGCTTTCTTT
>-|few|TRBJ1-2|TRBV5-1
CASSAGHRGLYGYTF
TGCGCCAGCAGCGCGGGACACCGAGGACTTTATGGCTACACCTTC
>-|few|TRBJ2-4|TRBV28
CASSFYVAKNIQYF
TGTGCCAGCAGTTTTTACGTTGCCAAAAACATTCAGTACTTC
>TRBD2|few|TRBJ2-7|TRBV20-1
CSAREGGGPYEQYF
TGCAGTGCTAGAGAAGGCGGGGGGCCGTACGAGCAGTACTTC
>-|few|TRBJ2-7|TRBV20-1
CSGTGTNSYEQYF
TGCAGCGGCACCGGGACAAACTCCTACGAGCAGTACTTC
>TRBD2|-|TRBJ2-1|TRBV29-1
CSGNSGTSGIGYGNEQFF
TGCAGCGGCAACTCCGGGACTAGCGGTATAGGGTACGGCAATGAGCAGTTCTTC
>-|-|TRBJ1-1|TRBV20-1
CSAQGGRDTEAFF
TGCAGTGCTCAGGGCGGTAGGGACACTGAAGCTTTCTTT
>-|once|TRBJ2-3|TRBV7-3
CASSPEGGRGVADTQYF
TGTGCCAGCAGCCCCGAGGGGGGCCGTGGGGTGGCAGATACGCAGTATTTT
>-|few|TRBJ2-1|TRBV20-1
CSARDPLSRGDEQFF
TGCAGTGCTAGAGATCCTCTCTCTAGGGGGGATGAGCAGTTCTTC
>-|-|TRBJ2-4|TRBV29-1
CSVEASGNIQYF
TGCAGCGTTGAGGCTAGTGGAAACATTCAGTACTTC
>TRBD1|-|TRBJ1-2|TRBV6-4
CASSDGTGNLYGYTF
TGTGCCAGCAGTGACGGGACAGGGAACCTGTATGGCTACACCTTC
>TRBD1|-|TRBJ2-7|TRBV7-2
CASSGLRGTAYEQYF
TGTGCCAGCAGCGGGCTTAGAGGGACAGCCTACGAGCAGTACTTC
>-|-|TRBJ2-7|TRBV29-1
CSVAGQGLSSYEQYF
TGCAGCGTCGCCGGGCAGGGCCTAAGCTCCTACGAGCAGTACTTC
>TRBD2|few|TRBJ2-1|TRBV7-8
CAIPSGSSYNEQFF
TGTGCCATTCCTAGCGGTAGCTCCTACAATGAGCAGTTCTTC
>TRBD1|-|TRBJ2-7|TRBV7-9
CASSSTDRGESYEQYF
TGTGCCAGCAGCTCTACAGACAGGGGGGAATCCTACGAGCAGTACTTC
>-|-|TRBJ1-1|TRBV5-6
CASALAQNTEAFF
TGTGCCAGCGCCCTCGCCCAGAACACTGAAGCTTTCTTT
>-|-|TRBJ2-5|TRBV13
CASSPMDSQETQYF
TGTGCCAGCAGCCCGATGGACAGCCAAGAGACCCAGTACTTC